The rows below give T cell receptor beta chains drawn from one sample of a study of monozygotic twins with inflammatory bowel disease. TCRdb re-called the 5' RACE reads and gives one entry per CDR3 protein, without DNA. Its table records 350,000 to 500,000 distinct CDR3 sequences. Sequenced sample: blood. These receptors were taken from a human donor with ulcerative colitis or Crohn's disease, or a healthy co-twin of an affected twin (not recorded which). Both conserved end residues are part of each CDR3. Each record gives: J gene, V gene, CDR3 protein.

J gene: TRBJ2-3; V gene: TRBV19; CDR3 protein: CASRSGGAGTDTQYF
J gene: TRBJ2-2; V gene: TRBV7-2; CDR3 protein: CASSLKGAGSGTGELFF
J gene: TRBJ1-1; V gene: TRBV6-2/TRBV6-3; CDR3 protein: CASSLTGLFRAEAFF
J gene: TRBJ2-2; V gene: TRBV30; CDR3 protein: CAWNWGAAGELFF
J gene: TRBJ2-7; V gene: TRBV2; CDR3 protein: CASSYPLAGEYEQYF
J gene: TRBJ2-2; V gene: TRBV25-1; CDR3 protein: CASSSSFARRNTGELFF
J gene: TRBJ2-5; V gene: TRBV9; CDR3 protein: CASSAYPERETQYF
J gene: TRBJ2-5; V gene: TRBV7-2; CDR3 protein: CASSMGPPGGGTQYF
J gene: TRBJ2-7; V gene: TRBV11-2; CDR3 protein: CASSLGGTGIYEQYF
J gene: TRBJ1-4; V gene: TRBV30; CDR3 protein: CAWNRRSTNEKLFF
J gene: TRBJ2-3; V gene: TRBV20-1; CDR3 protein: CSARAVSTDTQYF
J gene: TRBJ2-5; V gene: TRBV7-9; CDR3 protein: CASSSYQETQYF
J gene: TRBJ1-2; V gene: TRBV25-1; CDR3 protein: CASTRGGTDYGYTF
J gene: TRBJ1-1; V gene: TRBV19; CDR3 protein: CASTFAGGMNTEAFF
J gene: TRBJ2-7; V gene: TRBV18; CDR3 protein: CASSPTSGIIYEQYF
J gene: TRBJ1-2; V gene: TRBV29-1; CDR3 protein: CSVNGQGFNHGYTF
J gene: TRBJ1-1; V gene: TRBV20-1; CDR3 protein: CSASWDTEAFF
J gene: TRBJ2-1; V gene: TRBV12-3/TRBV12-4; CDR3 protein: CASSPGLAGGASYNEQFF
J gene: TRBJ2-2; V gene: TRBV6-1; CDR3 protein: CASSPQQGTNTGELFF
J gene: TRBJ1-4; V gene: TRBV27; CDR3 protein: CASSPPAGQGAREKLFF
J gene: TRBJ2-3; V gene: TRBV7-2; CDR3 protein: CASRVSRDYEVDTQYF
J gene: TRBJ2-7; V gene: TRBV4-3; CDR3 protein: CASSQDPRNWVEQYF
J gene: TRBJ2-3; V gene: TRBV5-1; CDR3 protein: CASYDSTDTQYF
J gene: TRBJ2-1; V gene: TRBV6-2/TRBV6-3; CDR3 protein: CASILGLAGYNEQFF
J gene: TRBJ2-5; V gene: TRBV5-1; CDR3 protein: CASSLSSGDGETQYF
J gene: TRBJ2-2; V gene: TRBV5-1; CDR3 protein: CASSRTSGAGTGELFF
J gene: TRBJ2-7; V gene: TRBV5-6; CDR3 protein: CASSSTGLGTLEQYF
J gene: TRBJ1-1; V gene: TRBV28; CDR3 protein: CASSGRVEAFF
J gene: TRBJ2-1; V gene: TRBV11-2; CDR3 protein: CASSPLGAEQFF
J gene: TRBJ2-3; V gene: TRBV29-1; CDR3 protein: CSVADGSDTQYF
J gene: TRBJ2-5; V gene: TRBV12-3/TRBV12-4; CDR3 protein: CASSRIRGGPGETQYF
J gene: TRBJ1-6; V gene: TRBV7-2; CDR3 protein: CASSLGGGSSYNSPLHF
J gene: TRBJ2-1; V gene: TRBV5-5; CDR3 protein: CASSLQGISYNEQFF
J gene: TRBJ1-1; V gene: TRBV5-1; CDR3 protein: CASSLQDLNTEAFF
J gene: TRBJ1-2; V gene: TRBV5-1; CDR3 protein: CASSSAGGLLYGYTF
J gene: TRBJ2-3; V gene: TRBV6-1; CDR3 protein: CASSELAGDRDTQYF
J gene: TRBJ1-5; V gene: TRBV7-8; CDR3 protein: CASSVSGVGNQPQHF
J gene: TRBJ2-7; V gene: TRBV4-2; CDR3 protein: CASSPASGSLYEQYF
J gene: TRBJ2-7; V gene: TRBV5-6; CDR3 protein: CASTPMGGESYEQYF
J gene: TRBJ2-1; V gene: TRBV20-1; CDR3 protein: CSAQAGSYNEQFF
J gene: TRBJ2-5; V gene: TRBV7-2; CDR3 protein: CASSLGTGGWGETQYF
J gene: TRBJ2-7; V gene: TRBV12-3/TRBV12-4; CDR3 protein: CAISRAGGSYEQYF
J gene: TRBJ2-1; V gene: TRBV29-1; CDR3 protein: CSVASGTANNEQFF
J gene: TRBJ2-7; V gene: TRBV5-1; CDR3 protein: CASRVTGDEQYF
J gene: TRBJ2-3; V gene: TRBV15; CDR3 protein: CATSSWTGSGREAVDTQYF
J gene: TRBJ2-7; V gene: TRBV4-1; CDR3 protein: CASSHDTGGSSYEQYF
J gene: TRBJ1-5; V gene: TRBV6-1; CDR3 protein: CASSELGQAHYQPQHF
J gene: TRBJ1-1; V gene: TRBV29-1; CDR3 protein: CSVSGRGYSAEAFF